The clone carrying this T cell receptor (beta chain) was found many times. This sample is drawn from a study of identical twins. This CDR3 region has 12 residues. Germline V gene lookup returns CDR1 DFQATT and CDR2 SNEGSKA (reference sequence). Trimming stripped 1 base from V and 5 bases from J, with 6 bases between. Carrying unique molecular identifiers, the cDNA also gained a universal primer site through template switching. From the 5' RACE reads, TCRdb called clonotypes with MiXCR, one entry per CDR3 protein. The sample holds 550,000 to 800,000 distinct CDR3 sequences; 7.1% are singletons and the top ten take roughly 1.5%. The data also belong to a second study, concerning yellow fever vaccine responses in identical twins.

Sequenced sample: PBMCs. The sequence was collected from a young woman in good health. This rearrangement joins TRBV20-1 to TRBJ1-5, with D maybe TRBD1 (5 bases). The CDR3 is CSARAGYQPQHF. CDR3 nucleotides: TGCAGTGCTAGAGCAGGGTATCAGCCCCAGCATTTT.